This T cell receptor beta chain was recovered during a study of blood T cells in healthy people across ages. Study observations and caveats: TCR beta diversity, measured per million T cells, fell in a roughly linear way with age.

A remark on this clonotype: Its target is unknown.

This CDR3 comprises 15 residues. After removal of 2 bases from V and 11 bases from J, the junction contained 11 bases not matched to a gene. The germline V gene has CDR1 SGHDN and CDR2 FVKESK. PCR was performed a second time for about 7 to 12 cycles using a sample-barcoded 5' primer and a J-beta primer mix. A single record per CDR3 protein comes from TCRdb applying MiXCR to the 5' RACE reads. This table has under 800,000 distinct CDR3 sequences, around 20% appearing once. Material for sequencing was blood. The receptor comes from a man in his 70s in good health. This sequence joins TRBV14 and TRBJ2-5, with 10 bases lining up with TRBD2. CDR3 DNA: TGTGCCAGCAGCCAAAAAGGACTAGCGGTGGAGGAGCAGTACTTC. This translates into CASSQKGLAVEEQYF.